This T cell receptor beta chain is drawn from a study of cytomegalovirus exposure and HLA in healthy donors. The CDR3 consists of 13 residues. V dropped 9 bases and J dropped 4 bases, with 14 bases sitting between them. Germline lookup yields CDR1 MNHEY and CDR2 SMNVEV (reference sequence). A multiplex PCR was run with 60 Vbeta primers and 13 Jbeta primers. Generated by immunoSEQ multiplex PCR, the TCRdb table keeps only in-frame clones and is missing some. The table has 150,000 or so clones, 60% to 85% seen once. J is TRBJ2-3 and V is TRBV27, with D possibly TRBD2 on 5 matching bases. Sequencing input: PBMCs. The sequence was obtained from a woman aged 40 to 55 in good health and CMV-seronegative. CDR3 sequence (DNA): TGTGCCAGTTGTACCGGAGGCGCAGATACGCAGTATTTT. Residues: CASCTGGADTQYF.